The T cell receptor beta chain described here comes from a study of cytomegalovirus exposure and HLA in healthy donors. Study-level background: Out of approximately 400 genotyped donors, around 80% belonged to the Caucasian-associated ancestry cluster. Study conclusions and caveats: A later analysis found TCR association rates differed by HLA locus, highest for DRB1 and lowest for HLA-C.

V dropped 4 bases and J dropped 0; count of bases not matched to a gene: 6. Per germline, CDR1 MDHEN and CDR2 SYDVKM. The CDR3 is 16 residues long. A multiplex PCR was run with 60 Vbeta primers and 13 Jbeta primers. Sequenced by immunoSEQ multiplex PCR; TCRdb stores in-frame clones only, minus some. The repertoire includes about 89,000 clones, 75% to 80% of them detected once, and 3.5% to 4.5% sits in the top ten. On this clone itself: The antigen is unknown.

This sequence was found in a man between 25 and 39 years old in good health and CMV-seronegative. The chain combines TRBV28 with TRBJ1-5, with 7 bases fitting TRBD1. Sequences were obtained from PBMCs. Here the CDR3 reads CASSYLGGNSNQPQHF. Here the CDR3 DNA reads TGTGCCAGCAGTTATTTAGGGGGCAATAGCAATCAGCCCCAGCATTTT. The variable domain in full, with the rest retrieved from reference TRBV28 and TRBJ1-5, is DVKVTQSSRYLVKRTGEKVFLECVQDMDHENMFWYRQDPGLGLRLIYFSYDVKMKEKGDIPEGYSVSREKKERFSLILESASTNQTSMYLCASSYLGGNSNQPQHFGDGTRLSIL.